The next 26 T cell receptor beta chains were all read from a single sample in a study of blood T cell repertoires in COVID-19. Sequencing was performed with immunoSEQ multiplex PCR; in TCRdb, only in-frame clones are kept and a portion is missing. The profile covers under 75,000 clones, with 84% appearing a single time and roughly a sixth taken by the ten largest. Sequencing input: peripheral blood. The receptors derive from a man between 60 and 75 years old with COVID-19, enrolled during active disease.

The chain employs TRBV7-6 and TRBJ2-1; TRBD2 aligns across 10 bases. Germline loops: CDR1 SGHVS, CDR2 FNYEAQ. J was trimmed by 4 bases and V by 5 bases; bases with no gene match: 11. This CDR3 is 17 amino acids long. CDR3 sequence: CASSTASGTSVYNEQFF. In nucleotides, the CDR3 is TGTGCCAGCAGCACAGCCTCCGGGACTAGCGTTTACAATGAGCAGTTCTTC.

This chain joins TRBV10-1 and TRBJ2-1, with TRBD1 identical over 8 bases. Germline CDR1 WNHNN, CDR2 SYGVQD (reference sequence). This CDR3 spans 15 amino acids. V shed 3 bases and J 4 bases; nucleotides not matched to a gene: 5. This CDR3 is CASSEGRQGYNEQFF. The DNA for the CDR3 is TGCGCCAGCAGTGAAGGGAGACAGGGGTACAATGAGCAGTTCTTC.

V gene TRBV7-9 combines with J gene TRBJ1-4; 7 bases are a match to TRBD1. CDR1 SEHNR and CDR2 FQNEAQ come from the germline V gene (reference sequence). The CDR3 runs to 18 residues. V was clipped by 5 bases and J by 4 bases; unmatched bases: 16. The CDR3 here is CASSLGEGLGQNNEKLFF. The CDR3 nucleotides are TGTGCCAGCAGCCTAGGTGAAGGCCTGGGACAGAATAATGAAAAACTGTTTTTT.

The rearrangement links TRBV7-9 to TRBJ2-6; D possibly corresponds to TRBD2 (7 bases). Per the germline V gene, CDR1 is SEHNR and CDR2 is FQNEAQ (reference sequence). V was clipped by 8 bases and J by 0 bases, with 17 bases between them. The CDR3 runs to 17 residues. CDR3 residues: CASSREGGPSGANVLTF. CDR3 coding DNA: TGTGCCAGCTCCCGAGAGGGGGGGCCCTCTGGGGCCAACGTCCTGACTTTC.

This chain links TRBV15 with TRBJ2-1; the match to TRBD2 covers 9 bases. The germline V gene encodes CDR1 LNHNV and CDR2 YYDKDF (reference sequence). After removal of 1 base from V and 4 bases from J, the junction contained 5 bases not matched to a gene. The CDR3 consists of 16 residues. The CDR3 nucleotides are TGTGCCACCAGCAGAGGGCCGGGACTAGCATACAATGAGCAGTTCTTC. Translating gives CATSRGPGLAYNEQFF.

The V call is TRBV3-1 (or the pseudogene TRBV3-2), the J call TRBJ2-3; weak D call: TRBD2 (6 bases). Germline CDR1 reads LGHDT; CDR2 reads YNNKEL (reference sequence). The V end was cut by 3 bases, the J end by 7 bases, with 14 bases between. The CDR3 is 14 amino acids. CDR3 amino acids: CASSHTEGRHTQYF. The CDR3 DNA follows: TGTGCCAGCAGCCACACGGAGGGGAGGCATACGCAGTATTTT.

This clone was seen more than once but under ten times. The rearrangement uses TRBV6-6 and TRBJ2-5; weak D call: TRBD1 (8 bases). The CDR3 runs to 16 residues. Trimming removed 5 bases at V and 3 bases at J, with 19 bases between. CDR1 MNHNY and CDR2 SVGAGI come from the germline V gene (reference sequence). The CDR3 spells CASSAYRGGGEETQYF. In DNA, the CDR3 is TGTGCCAGCAGTGCATACAGGGGGGGAGGTGAAGAGACCCAGTACTTC.

The chain links TRBV3-1 (or the pseudogene TRBV3-2) to TRBJ2-5; 7 bases are a match to TRBD2. Germline CDR1 LGHDT, CDR2 YNNKEL (reference sequence). J was trimmed by 5 bases and V by 2 bases; bases with no gene match: 8. This CDR3 is 15 amino acids long. For the CDR3, the DNA is TGTGCCAGCAGCCAAATGTTGTTGGGGGGGGAGACCCAGTACTTC. Its translation: CASSQMLLGGETQYF.

The chain couples TRBV10-2 to TRBJ1-6, with TRBD1 matching 7 bases. CDR1 and CDR2 from the germline V gene are WSHSY and SAAADI. V gave up 9 bases and J gave up 0 bases; unmatched junction bases: 14. The CDR3 runs to 18 residues. The CDR3 loop is CASSRGQLSSSYNSPLHF. The CDR3 coding sequence is TGCGCCAGTAGTAGGGGACAGTTGTCGAGCTCCTATAATTCACCCCTCCACTTT.

The table lists this clone with a few counts. This rearrangement joins TRBV12-5 to TRBJ1-3; D may be TRBD1 (6 bases). From germline, CDR1 is LGHNT and CDR2 FRNRAP. V gave up 4 bases and J gave up 0 bases, with 16 bases separating them. The CDR3 has 17 residues. CDR3 DNA sequence: TGTGCTAGTGGTTCATCGACAGGTCCGTTCTCTGGAAACACCATATATTTT. Translated: CASGSSTGPFSGNTIYF.

The chain recombines TRBV12-3 or TRBV12-4 with TRBJ1-5; D remains ambiguous. The CDR3 runs 12 residues. The V end lost 7 bases, the J end lost 0 bases, and 4 bases lay between the germline ends. CDR3 in DNA: TGTGCCAGCACCTATAGCAATCAGCCCCAGCATTTT. Its translation: CASTYSNQPQHF.

The J gene is TRBJ2-1, the V gene TRBV14, with 12 bases lining up with TRBD2. V was pared by 4 bases and J by 6 bases, with 13 bases of the junction left unmatched. The length of the CDR3 is 18 residues. Germline CDR1 and CDR2: SGHDN and FVKESK. The CDR3 DNA is TGTGCCAGCAGCCGCCAACTAGCGGGGGGTTCTCTCGGCAATGAGCAGTTCTTC. Its translation is CASSRQLAGGSLGNEQFF.

V and J are TRBV11-1 and TRBJ2-6, with D perhaps matching TRBD2 (6 bases). The CDR3 sequence is 15 residues long. Between the trimmed V and J ends, which lost 2 bases and 4 bases, there was a span of 9 bases. The germline gives CDR1 SGHAT, CDR2 FQDESV (reference sequence). The CDR3 reads CASSLTGSGANVLTF. CDR3 nucleotide sequence: TGTGCCAGCAGCTTAACCGGGAGCGGGGCCAACGTCCTGACTTTC.

The sample holds one count of this clone. The J gene is TRBJ2-1, the V gene TRBV5-4; TRBD2 agrees at 12 bases. The J segment lost 11 bases and the V segment lost 0 bases, leaving 9 bases of the junction unmatched. CDR1 SGHNT and CDR2 YYREEE come from the germline V gene (reference sequence). CDR3 size: 16 residues. The DNA of the CDR3 is TGTGCCAGCAGCTTGGCGTCTAGCGGGAGGGCCATTAAGCAGTTCTTC. Its translation is CASSLASSGRAIKQFF.

This rearrangement joins TRBV4-2 to TRBJ2-5; 9 bases map to TRBD2. J was trimmed by 5 bases and V by 0 bases; bases with no gene match: 7. Germline assignment: CDR1 LGHNA and CDR2 YNFKEQ. This CDR3 spans 16 amino acids. The CDR3 reads CASSQEGRGGEETQYF. CDR3 coding DNA: TGTGCCAGCAGCCAAGAGGGGCGGGGGGGCGAGGAGACCCAGTACTTC.

The chain carries TRBV30 and TRBJ1-2; D gene uncertain. Germline loops: CDR1 GTSNPN, CDR2 SVGIG (reference sequence). V lost 4 bases and J lost 4, with 13 bases in between. CDR3 length equals 13 residues. CDR3 protein: CAWNLPDSYGYTF. As DNA, the CDR3 is TGTGCCTGGAACCTCCCCGACTCCTATGGCTACACCTTC.

The chain combines TRBV24-1 with TRBJ2-2; weak D call: TRBD1 (5 bases). The CDR3 is 13 amino acids. V was clipped by 4 bases and J by 5 bases, with 7 bases between them. The germline CDR1 and CDR2 sequences are KGHDR and SFDVKD. The CDR3 DNA is TGTGCCACCAGTGACAGGGATACCGGGGAGCTGTTTTTT. This codes for CATSDRDTGELFF.

The gene calls are TRBV3-1 (or the pseudogene TRBV3-2) and TRBJ2-3; 10 nucleotides match TRBD2. The V gene end was trimmed by 0 bases and the J gene end by 2 bases; junction bases not matched to a gene: 5. Germline values: CDR1 LGHDT, CDR2 YNNKEL (reference sequence). The CDR3 loop spans 17 amino acids. DNA for the CDR3: TGTGCCAGCAGCCAAGACCGGACTAGCGGATACACAGATACGCAGTATTTT. It is translated as CASSQDRTSGYTDTQYF.

The chain links TRBV30 to TRBJ2-2; 8 bases line up with TRBD2. The length of the CDR3 is 17 residues. V lost 2 bases, J lost 2 bases, and 10 bases stayed unmatched. Germline-derived CDR1 and CDR2 are GTSNPN and SVGIG (reference sequence). The CDR3 sequence: CAWSLHMSGGNTGELFF. CDR3 sequence (DNA): TGTGCCTGGAGTCTTCATATGAGCGGGGGTAACACCGGGGAGCTGTTTTTT.

The chain carries TRBV6-5 and TRBJ1-2; D is perhaps TRBD1 (5 bases). This CDR3 comprises 15 residues. Germline V gene data show CDR1 as MNHEY and CDR2 as SVGAGI. V lost 7 bases and J 4 bases, leaving 19 bases between the germline ends. The CDR3 region is CASTVHPDSPYGYTF. In nucleotides, the CDR3 is TGTGCCAGCACCGTACACCCCGACAGCCCCTATGGCTACACCTTC.

This clone appeared a few times. The genes are TRBV4-1 and TRBJ1-4; 7 positions match TRBD1. Germline CDR1 is MGHRA and CDR2 is YSYEKL. The CDR3 contains 16 residues. The junction had 13 bases not matched to a gene; V was cut back by 4 bases and J by 8 bases. The chain's CDR3 is CASSRTNRGLGEKLFF. Here the CDR3 DNA reads TGCGCCAGCAGCCGTACGAACAGGGGCTTGGGCGAAAAACTGTTTTTT.

This clone was observed once. The chain uses TRBV6-2 or TRBV6-3 and TRBJ2-6, with 10 bases lining up with TRBD1. Germline-derived CDR1 and CDR2 are MNHEY and SVGEGT. The length of the CDR3 is 17 residues. V was pared by 6 bases and J by 0 bases, with 5 bases of the junction left unmatched. Here the CDR3 reads CASSRDRGSSGANVLTF. In DNA, the CDR3 is TGTGCCAGCAGCCGGGACAGGGGCTCCTCTGGGGCCAACGTCCTGACTTTC.

The V call is TRBV9, the J call TRBJ2-3, with 7 positions matching TRBD2. The CDR3 has 17 amino acids. J gave up 2 bases and V 4 bases, and 13 bases lay outside the gene matches. Germline V gene data show CDR1 as SGDLS and CDR2 as YYNGEE. CDR3: CASSFPSTGGATDTQYF. The CDR3 DNA reads as TGTGCCAGCAGCTTCCCTTCAACGGGAGGCGCCACAGATACGCAGTATTTT.

This chain joins TRBV9 and TRBJ1-6; D gene ambiguous. CDR1 is SGDLS and CDR2 is YYNGEE in the germline V gene. The V end was cut by 2 bases, the J end by 6 bases, with 18 bases between. The CDR3 has 17 residues. CDR3 protein: CASSVGPRASGNSPLHF. The CDR3 DNA reads TGTGCCAGCAGCGTTGGTCCGAGGGCCTCCGGTAATTCACCCCTCCACTTT.

This rearrangement joins TRBV29-1 to TRBJ2-3; D is possibly TRBD1 (6 bases). The germline V gene encodes CDR1 SQVTM and CDR2 ANQGSEA. The CDR3 consists of 14 residues. V was shortened by 4 bases and J by 3 bases, with 14 bases between the two germline ends. The CDR3, as DNA: TGCAGCGTTGGGGGGCCCCGGGGAACAGATACGCAGTATTTT. Its translation is CSVGGPRGTDTQYF.

The gene calls are TRBV29-1 and TRBJ1-5; possible D gene TRBD1, 5 bases. The CDR3 covers 14 residues. CDR1 is SQVTM, CDR2 ANQGSEA, per germline. The V and J ends lost 4 bases and 2 bases respectively, with 12 bases between them. The CDR3 sequence is CSVGWEGGNQPQHF. CDR3 nucleotides: TGCAGCGTTGGGTGGGAAGGGGGCAATCAGCCCCAGCATTTT.